Listed below are T cell receptor beta chains from one sample, sequenced in a study of T-cell memory formation after mild COVID-19. TCRdb analysed the 5' RACE reads with MiXCR anew, one entry per CDR3 protein. The table lists around 310,000 distinct CDR3 sequences, approximately 22% of them singletons. The material sequenced was PBMCs or a T cell subset sorted from them (not recorded which). These receptors originate from a man aged 18 to 29 who had mild COVID-19 (a few samples of this study predate the infection). Cell type and time point are not known. Each CDR3 is given with its conserved first and last residue. The D gene is left open where the match is weak. The size field is filled for only some rows; it gives once, few, many or a size class.

TRBD1	NA	TRBV4-3	16	TRBJ1-2	CASSQEPVGTGYGYTF	TGCGCCAGCAGCCAAGAACCCGTTGGGACAGGCTATGGCTACACCTTC
TRBD2	few	TRBV7-9	16	TRBJ2-7	CASSAYRTSGGYEQYF	TGTGCCAGCAGCGCCTACCGGACTAGCGGGGGATACGAGCAGTACTTC
NA	NA	TRBV11-3	14	TRBJ2-3	CASSPTGAPDTQYF	TGTGCCAGCAGCCCGACGGGGGCCCCAGATACGCAGTATTTT
TRBD2	many	TRBV6-4	14	TRBJ2-3	CASSASGGADTQYF	TGTGCCAGCAGTGCTAGCGGGGGGGCAGATACGCAGTATTTT
TRBD1	NA	TRBV6-2/TRBV6-3	16	TRBJ2-3	CASSVRQGVRTDTQYF	TGTGCCAGCAGTGTGAGACAGGGTGTGAGGACAGATACGCAGTATTTT
NA	NA	TRBV6-6	14	TRBJ1-1	CASSSLGPLLLAFF	TGTGCCAGCAGTTCCCTGGGCCCGCTCCTTCTAGCTTTCTTT
NA	NA	TRBV20-1	12	TRBJ1-5	CSAKDGYQPQHF	TGCAGTGCAAAGGACGGTTATCAGCCCCAGCATTTT
NA	few	TRBV4-3	14	TRBJ1-1	CASSQDVKEVEAFF	TGCGCCAGCAGCCAAGATGTAAAGGAGGTTGAAGCTTTCTTT
TRBD2	few	TRBV7-6	15	TRBJ2-3	CASSLTGGPPDTQYF	TGTGCCAGCAGCTTAACGGGGGGGCCCCCAGATACGCAGTATTTT
TRBD1	NA	TRBV10-3	15	TRBJ2-2	CAITDRDRPAGELFF	TGTGCCATCACAGACAGGGATCGGCCGGCCGGGGAGCTGTTTTTT
NA	NA	TRBV7-9	17	TRBJ2-2	CASSPYGGPSNTGELFF	TGTGCCAGCAGCCCCTACGGGGGCCCATCGAACACCGGGGAGCTGTTTTTT
TRBD1	few	TRBV7-9	16	TRBJ1-3	CASSSRTGSSGNTIYF	TGTGCCAGCAGTTCCCGGACAGGGAGCTCTGGAAACACCATATATTTT
NA	few	TRBV6-6	13	TRBJ1-2	CASSLLSRPPWTF	TGTGCCAGCAGCCTTTTATCGAGACCGCCTTGGACCTTC
TRBD1	few	TRBV15	14	TRBJ2-1	CATGDGQGSSEQFF	TGTGCCACCGGGGACGGACAGGGGTCAAGTGAGCAGTTCTTC
NA	many	TRBV28	12	TRBJ1-1	CASSGTLTEAFF	TGTGCCAGCAGTGGAACCCTCACTGAAGCTTTCTTT
NA	NA	TRBV5-1	14	TRBJ2-3	CASSTNPTPDTQYF	TGCGCCAGCAGCACTAACCCGACCCCAGATACGCAGTATTTT
TRBD1	few	TRBV5-1	13	TRBJ1-1	CASSRDGQGEAFF	TGCGCCAGCAGCCGTGACGGCCAGGGGGAGGCTTTCTTT
TRBD1	many	TRBV9	16	TRBJ2-5	CASSASPLDRVETQYF	TGTGCCAGCAGCGCCAGCCCCCTTGACAGGGTAGAGACCCAGTACTTC
NA	NA	TRBV20-1	15	TRBJ2-3	CSAKGASGPRDTQYF	TGCAGTGCCAAAGGGGCGAGCGGGCCCCGAGATACGCAGTATTTT
NA	NA	TRBV19	13	TRBJ1-5	CASSTREYQPQHF	TGTGCCAGTAGTACCCGAGAATATCAGCCCCAGCATTTT
TRBD1	once	TRBV7-3	14	TRBJ1-1	CASSPQGLHTEAFF	TGTGCCAGCAGCCCACAGGGGCTTCACACTGAAGCTTTCTTT
TRBD1	few	TRBV24-1	13	TRBJ2-3	CAITDRDTDTQYF	TGTGCCATCACGGACAGGGACACAGATACGCAGTATTTT
NA	few	TRBV12-3/TRBV12-4	14	TRBJ1-4	CASTPMGEGEKLFF	TGTGCCAGCACCCCGATGGGGGAGGGTGAAAAACTGTTTTTT
NA	NA	TRBV11-2	12	TRBJ2-1	CASSLEGQGKFF	TGTGCCAGCAGCTTAGAGGGCCAGGGAAAGTTCTTC
NA	few	TRBV29-1	14	TRBJ2-1	CSVIDTSSYNEQFF	TGCAGCGTTATTGATACGAGCTCCTACAATGAGCAGTTCTTC
TRBD1	few	TRBV27	16	TRBJ2-6	CASSSLDRAGANVLTF	TGTGCCAGCAGTTCGCTTGACAGGGCTGGGGCCAACGTCCTGACTTTC
TRBD2	NA	TRBV29-1	15	TRBJ2-1	CSVEDQRGLANEQFF	TGCAGCGTTGAAGATCAGAGAGGACTAGCCAATGAGCAGTTCTTC
NA	once	TRBV18	15	TRBJ1-2	CASSPPETGHYGYTF	TGTGCCAGCTCACCACCGGAAACAGGTCACTATGGCTACACCTTC
TRBD2	NA	TRBV10-3	15	TRBJ2-1	CAISVGGLASYEQFF	TGTGCCATCAGCGTCGGCGGACTAGCGAGCTATGAGCAGTTCTTC
NA	NA	TRBV12-3/TRBV12-4	10	TRBJ1-1	CASSYPEAFF	TGTGCCAGCAGTTATCCTGAAGCTTTCTTT
NA	few	TRBV27	12	TRBJ2-3	CASRSLSDTQYF	TGTGCCAGCAGAAGTCTTTCGGATACGCAGTATTTT
NA	few	TRBV6-5	15	TRBJ2-2	CASSYGKVNTGELFF	TGTGCCAGCAGTTACGGAAAGGTGAACACCGGGGAGCTGTTTTTT
NA	NA	TRBV7-9	15	TRBJ2-2	CASRSQGVGTGELFF	TGTGCCAGCAGGTCCCAGGGTGTGGGGACCGGGGAGCTGTTTTTT
NA	NA	TRBV20-1	12	TRBJ2-5	CSARYGVGAQYF	TGCAGTGCTAGATACGGGGTTGGGGCCCAGTACTTC
NA	few	TRBV7-2	12	TRBJ2-5	CASSADDETQYF	TGTGCCAGCAGCGCAGACGACGAGACCCAGTACTTC
NA	few	TRBV19	15	TRBJ2-1	CASSVQSRSDNEQFF	TGTGCCAGTAGTGTGCAGTCGCGTTCGGACAATGAGCAGTTCTTC
NA	few	TRBV5-5	20	TRBJ2-4	CASSLEGGPRGAAAKNIQYF	TGTGCCAGCAGCTTGGAGGGGGGTCCACGGGGCGCCGCGGCCAAAAACATTCAGTACTTC
NA	NA	TRBV25-1	14	TRBJ1-1	CASSAGTVDTEAFF	TGTGCCAGCAGTGCCGGGACGGTAGATACTGAAGCTTTCTTT
TRBD1	few	TRBV5-1	15	TRBJ1-2	CASSISGQSDYGYTF	TGCGCCAGCAGCATTTCGGGACAGTCGGACTATGGCTACACCTTC
NA	many	TRBV7-9	13	TRBJ2-3	CASSITFRGTQYF	TGTGCCAGCAGCATCACTTTCCGGGGTACGCAGTATTTT
NA	NA	TRBV5-1	14	TRBJ2-1	CASSSIRAGSEQFF	TGCGCCAGCAGCTCGATCAGGGCGGGTAGTGAGCAGTTCTTC
TRBD1	NA	TRBV19	12	TRBJ1-4	CASKTGVEKLFF	TGTGCCAGTAAGACAGGGGTTGAAAAACTGTTTTTT
NA	NA	TRBV10-3	16	TRBJ1-5	CAISESLGDGNQPQHF	TGTGCCATCAGTGAGTCGTTGGGCGACGGCAATCAGCCCCAGCATTTT
NA	NA	TRBV7-2	15	TRBJ2-3	CASSLRGLPTDTQYF	TGTGCCAGCAGCTTGAGAGGGCTCCCCACAGATACGCAGTATTTT
TRBD2	NA	TRBV2	17	TRBJ2-3	CASKPGLAGESTDTQYF	TGTGCCAGTAAGCCGGGACTAGCGGGGGAAAGCACAGATACGCAGTATTTT
TRBD1	few	TRBV7-9	15	TRBJ2-1	CASSAAGTGYNEQFF	TGTGCCAGCAGCGCGGCCGGGACAGGGTACAATGAGCAGTTCTTC
NA	few	TRBV20-1	12	TRBJ1-1	CSAKIRLSEAFF	TGCAGTGCTAAAATCCGGCTGTCTGAAGCTTTCTTT
NA	few	TRBV6-2/TRBV6-3	11	TRBJ2-1	CASRLMGEQFF	TGTGCCAGCAGACTCATGGGTGAGCAGTTCTTC
TRBD2	few	TRBV12-3/TRBV12-4	15	TRBJ2-5	CASSLAGENQETQYF	TGTGCCAGCAGTTTGGCGGGGGAGAACCAAGAGACCCAGTACTTC
TRBD1	NA	TRBV19	14	TRBJ1-2	CASSTMGQYYGYTF	TGTGCCAGTAGTACCATGGGACAGTACTATGGCTACACCTTC
NA	few	TRBV11-2	15	TRBJ2-2	CASSHLEGRIGELFF	TGTGCCAGCAGTCATCTAGAGGGTCGGATCGGGGAGCTGTTTTTT
NA	NA	TRBV5-5	15	TRBJ1-1	CASSDYRVVNTEAFF	TGTGCCAGCAGCGATTACAGGGTAGTGAACACTGAAGCTTTCTTT
TRBD2	few	TRBV7-2	16	TRBJ2-5	CASSLGRLSGTETQYF	TGTGCCAGCAGCTTGGGACGACTAAGCGGGACCGAGACCCAGTACTTC
NA	NA	TRBV5-1	12	TRBJ1-1	CASSATHTEAFF	TGCGCCAGCAGCGCCACCCACACTGAAGCTTTCTTT
NA	NA	TRBV12-3/TRBV12-4	15	TRBJ2-3	CASRTQRASTDTQYF	TGTGCCAGCCGTACCCAGCGGGCTAGCACAGATACGCAGTATTTT
TRBD2	few	TRBV3-1	15	TRBJ2-1	CASSRVPAGGAEQFF	TGTGCCAGCAGCCGTGTCCCGGCGGGAGGCGCTGAGCAGTTCTTC
NA	few	TRBV7-6	13	TRBJ2-3	CASSFGGSDTQYF	TGTGCCAGCAGCTTCGGGGGATCAGATACGCAGTATTTT
NA	many	TRBV5-1	13	TRBJ1-3	CASSLGQDNTIYF	TGCGCCAGCAGCTTGGGTCAGGATAACACCATATATTTT
NA	once	TRBV10-3	13	TRBJ1-1	CAIRVGPNTEAFF	TGTGCCATCCGAGTAGGGCCGAACACTGAAGCTTTCTTT